This T cell receptor (beta chain) is drawn from a study of T-cell reconstitution after alpha-beta-depleted transplantation in children. Study-wide results and caveats: It was newly produced T cells that mostly accounted for T-cell counts and diversity one year after transplant. At around two months after transplant, the alpha-beta T cells were reportedly derived from several hundred expanded clones that came from non-depleted graft cells. For some patients, TCRbeta diversity was high at day 60 because of recipient T cells and thymic progenitors that survived.

Unique molecular identifiers were built into the TCRbeta library. Using its own MiXCR run on the PCR reads, TCRdb lists one record per CDR3 protein. In the table there are about 540,000 distinct CDR3 sequences, around 27% of which are singletons. On this clonotype: Its antigen is not identified.

This CDR3 spans 14 amino acids. Trimming at V came to 5 bases and at J to 8 bases, leaving 11 bases not matched to a gene. This receptor was taken from a boy under three years old with Wiskott-Aldrich syndrome, due to receive a stem cell transplant. V and J are TRBV12-3 or TRBV12-4 and TRBJ2-7, with 8 nucleotides matching TRBD2. The sequences come from PBMCs, collected before TCRalphabeta/CD19-depleted stem cell transplant. The CDR3 bases are TGTGCCAGCAGTCCTCGTGGCGGGAGGCCCCAGCAGTACTTC. This sequence encodes CASSPRGGRPQQYF.